This T cell receptor beta chain was recorded in a study of vaccination effects on CD4 cells after COVID-19. Produced via immunoSEQ multiplex PCR; TCRdb's table is partial and in-frame only. This sample has about 79,000 clones; 60% to 80% occur once, and the top ten carry roughly 1.7%. In the case of this clone: Its target is unknown.

The CDR3 runs to 15 residues. Germline CDR1 SGHTA, CDR2 FQGNSA. J gave up 7 bases and V 1 base, and 6 bases lay outside the gene matches. The ViraFEST assay expanded antigen-specific CD4+ T cells with viral peptide pools before sequencing. Following a roughly 11-day culture, CD4+ T cells were purified. The V call is TRBV7-2, the J call TRBJ2-1; 8 positions match TRBD2. The sample in question was CD4+ T cells from PBMCs cultured with HCoV-229E spike peptides, obtained before COVID-19 vaccination. This clonotype originated in a human donor who received a COVID-19 vaccine. In DNA, the CDR3 is TGTGCCAGCAGCTTAGGGGGGACTAGTATAAATGAGCAGTTCTTC. Translation gives CASSLGGTSINEQFF.